This TCR beta chain was sequenced in a study of blood T cell repertoires in COVID-19. Study in general: Sample material is recorded as cDNA or gDNA derived from T cells, B-cell-depleted T cells, or PBMCs.

The CDR3 has 14 residues. V shed 1 base and J 9 bases; nucleotides not matched to a gene: 6. Germline loops: CDR1 LGHDT, CDR2 YNNKEL (reference sequence). The table came from immunoSEQ multiplex PCR; TCRdb's copy has only in-frame clones and leaves some out. Among approximately 200,000 clones, approximately 84% were seen once, and the ten largest hold 6% to 8%. V is TRBV3-1 (or the pseudogene TRBV3-2) and J is TRBJ2-5; the match to TRBD2 covers 9 bases. Sequenced material: peripheral blood. The receptor comes from a human donor with acute or convalescent COVID-19. The donor label of this sample is uncertain. DNA of the CDR3: TGTGCCAGCAGCCAAGGAGCGGGAGGCCTACCCCAGTACTTC. This sequence encodes CASSQGAGGLPQYF.